This TCR beta chain was found in a study of shared clonotypes between healthy human individuals. In the study overall: Two women and three men aged 18 to 49 served as donors. The study used three CD4 naive, three CD4 memory, two CD8 naive and one CD8 memory plate per donor. Whole-study findings and limits: The study generally estimated greater richness for naive than memory subsets.

Turning to this clone: The antigen is undetermined.

Original processing notes: ImmunoSEQ output lacked quality scores and full-length reads, limiting matched filtering. TCRdb's copy holds only in-frame clones and misses some; the assay was immunoSEQ multiplex PCR. V and J calls plus clone size are reproduced from that table; the DNA served to infer D and trimming. The table shows over a million clones, with around 78% occurring only once. V lost 0 bases and J lost 6, with 12 bases in between. The germline CDR1 and CDR2 sequences are ENHRY and SYGVKD. The CDR3 contains 14 residues. This TCR derives from a man aged 18-30 years in good health. Some clones in this sample may be carry-over from other donors' samples. This sequence joins TRBV10-3 and TRBJ2-7, with D perhaps being TRBD1 or TRBD2 (6 bases each). Material: memory CD4+ T cells from PBMCs. The subset is: CD45RA-negative fraction. CDR3 DNA sequence: TGTGCCATCAGTGAGTCAGCAGAGGGGGGCGAGCAGTACTTC. Translating gives CAISESAEGGEQYF.